What follows are 20 T cell receptor beta chains derived from one specimen sequenced in a study of blood T cell repertoires in COVID-19. Data came from immunoSEQ multiplex PCR; TCRdb stores just in-frame clones and leaves some out. Of some 220,000 clones in the sample, 85% were seen once. The specimen sequenced was peripheral blood. These receptors came from an older woman with COVID-19, enrolled during active disease.

This rearrangement joins TRBV5-1 to TRBJ2-3, with a possible D match to TRBD1 (6 bases). V was trimmed by 4 bases and J by 6 bases, leaving 21 bases between them. This CDR3 has 16 amino acids. Germline V gives CDR1 SGHRS, CDR2 YFSETQ. CDR3 sequence: CASSTVGQPPMDTQYF. The CDR3 DNA follows: TGCGCCAGCAGCACGGTCGGACAGCCCCCCATGGATACGCAGTATTTT.

The chain is built from TRBV7-3 and TRBJ2-1; 8 nucleotides line up with TRBD2. CDR1 and CDR2 (germline): SGHTA, FQGTGA. This CDR3 spans 16 amino acids. Losses at the gene ends were 2 bases for V and 6 bases for J; bases not matched to a gene: 9. The CDR3 DNA reads as TGTGCCAGCAGCTTATCCCTAAGGACTAGCATCAATGAGCAGTTCTTC. Translated, it gives CASSLSLRTSINEQFF.

This chain connects TRBV2 to TRBJ1-1; D gene ambiguous. The CDR3 contains 13 residues. V was trimmed by 4 bases and J by 4 bases, leaving 10 bases between them. Germline CDR1 and CDR2: SNHLY and FYNNEI. In DNA form, the CDR3 reads TGTGCCAGCAGTGGGGTGGGGAGCACTGAAGCTTTCTTT. This sequence encodes CASSGVGSTEAFF.

V gene TRBV19 combines with J gene TRBJ2-7; 9 positions agree with TRBD1. Trimming cost V 5 bases and J 4 bases; bases outside gene matches: 12. Germline V gene data show CDR1 as LNHDA and CDR2 as SQIVND (reference sequence). The CDR3 length is 16 residues. As DNA, the CDR3 is TGTGCCAGTAGTTCCTACGCCGGGACAGGGACTTACGAGCAGTACTTC. Translating gives CASSSYAGTGTYEQYF.

The J gene is TRBJ1-1, the V gene TRBV2, with D possibly TRBD1 on 6 matching bases. The CDR3 is made up of 14 amino acids. CDR1 is SNHLY, CDR2 FYNNEI, per germline. The V and J ends lost 5 bases and 7 bases respectively, with 17 bases between them. CDR3 nucleotide sequence: TGTGCCAGCAGTAACAGGGATGGGGGTATTGAAGCTTTCTTT. It translates to CASSNRDGGIEAFF.

The chain uses TRBV7-9 and TRBJ1-2; 10 bases map to TRBD1. In germline, CDR1 is SEHNR, CDR2 FQNEAQ (reference sequence). The CDR3 extends over 16 amino acids. V shed 1 base, J shed 2 bases, and the junction held 4 bases outside the gene matches. The CDR3 protein is CASSLGGQGSNYGYTF. The CDR3 DNA sequence: TGTGCCAGCAGCTTAGGGGGACAGGGGTCGAACTATGGCTACACCTTC.

This clone was seen a handful of times. This sequence joins TRBV6-5 and TRBJ2-6, with D maybe TRBD1 (5 bases). V was trimmed by 7 bases and J by 0 bases, leaving 10 bases between them. There are 15 residues in the CDR3. Per germline, CDR1 MNHEY and CDR2 SVGAGI. CDR3: CASKGAGSGANVLTF. As DNA, the CDR3 is TGTGCCAGCAAAGGGGCCGGCTCTGGGGCCAACGTCCTGACTTTC.

This chain links TRBV30 with TRBJ2-1; D is possibly TRBD2 (6 bases). The CDR3 is 13 amino acids. Trimming took 3 bases from V and 9 from J, leaving 15 bases between them. CDR1 is GTSNPN, CDR2 SVGIG, per germline (reference sequence). CDR3 protein: CAWRRDFPSEQFF. The CDR3 nucleotides read TGTGCCTGGAGGAGGGACTTTCCAAGTGAGCAGTTCTTC.

The rearrangement uses TRBV6-1 and TRBJ2-5, with TRBD1 identical over 10 bases. Germline lookup yields CDR1 MNHNS and CDR2 SASEGT. The CDR3 has 14 residues. With 5 bases clipped from V and 6 bases from J, the junction kept 6 bases outside the gene matches. In nucleotides, the CDR3 is TGTGCCAGCAGTTCCCGGACAGGGGGACAGACCCAGTACTTC. Amino acids: CASSSRTGGQTQYF.

This clone occurred a few times. The chain joins TRBV19 to TRBJ1-2, with 9 bases lining up with TRBD1. V shed 6 bases, J shed 3 bases, and the junction held 17 bases outside the gene matches. The CDR3 has 18 residues. Germline CDR1 reads LNHDA; CDR2 reads SQIVND (reference sequence). CDR3 protein: CASSSQTGTGTVDYGYTF. In nucleotides, the CDR3 is TGTGCCAGTAGCTCACAGACCGGGACAGGGACCGTCGACTATGGCTACACCTTC.

The chain is built from TRBV19 and TRBJ1-5; 10 bases line up with TRBD1. CDR1 is LNHDA, CDR2 SQIVND, per germline (reference sequence). V was clipped by 6 bases and J by 5 bases; unmatched bases: 7. The CDR3 is 15 residues long. Here the CDR3 reads CASSGGQGPDQPQHF. The CDR3 DNA follows: TGTGCCAGTAGCGGGGGACAGGGGCCCGATCAGCCCCAGCATTTT.

V and J are TRBV11-2 and TRBJ2-2, with 9 nucleotides matching TRBD1. Germline V lookup: CDR1 SGHAT, CDR2 FQNNGV. The CDR3 length is 17 residues. V shed 4 bases and J 4 bases; nucleotides not matched to a gene: 10. The CDR3 DNA reads as TGTGCCAGCAGCTCCGGACAGGGGCTCAGAATCACCGGGGAGCTGTTTTTT. Its protein is CASSSGQGLRITGELFF.

V usage is TRBV5-1 and J usage is TRBJ2-6; 7 bases are shared with TRBD1. V shed 0 bases, J shed 4 bases, and the junction held 4 bases outside the gene matches. In germline, CDR1 is SGHRS, CDR2 YFSETQ. The CDR3 length is 16 residues. The CDR3 protein is CASSLGQGYGANVLTF. CDR3 DNA sequence: TGCGCCAGCAGCTTGGGACAGGGATACGGGGCCAACGTCCTGACTTTC.

The V gene is TRBV6-2 or TRBV6-3, the J gene TRBJ1-3; D is ambiguous. Deletions cut 5 bases from V and 0 bases from J, with 11 bases between. CDR3 length: 15 residues. Per the germline V gene, CDR1 is MNHEY and CDR2 is SVGEGT. The CDR3 sequence is CASSRLRNSGNTIYF. DNA for the CDR3: TGTGCCAGCAGTCGTTTGAGGAACTCTGGAAACACCATATATTTT.

The CDR3 reads CASSMDGSYNSPLHF. CDR3 nucleotide sequence: TGCGCCAGCAGCATGGACGGGAGCTATAATTCACCCCTCCACTTT. The chain combines TRBV5-1 with TRBJ1-6; D remains unclear. V was cut by 4 bases and J by 3 bases, with 11 bases left in between. The CDR3 runs to 15 residues. Germline V gene lookup returns CDR1 SGHRS and CDR2 YFSETQ.

The CDR3 coding sequence is TGTGCCACCAGTGATCTAAGCGTTGGCTACACCTTC. Translated: CATSDLSVGYTF. The chain combines TRBV24-1 with TRBJ1-2; D remains unclear. The germline gives CDR1 KGHDR, CDR2 SFDVKD. This CDR3 region has 12 residues. The V and J ends lost 3 bases and 7 bases respectively, with 8 bases between them.

The rearrangement uses TRBV7-2 and TRBJ1-3, with D perhaps matching TRBD1 (5 bases). The CDR3 extends over 14 amino acids. Germline V CDR1 and CDR2: SGHTA, FQGNSA. The V end lost 2 bases, the J end lost 4 bases, and 9 bases lay between the germline ends. CDR3 residues: CASSLPGLGNTIYF. In DNA, the CDR3 is TGTGCCAGCAGCTTACCAGGGCTCGGAAACACCATATATTTT.

This clone was counted a few times. The chain carries TRBV18 and TRBJ2-3, with 8 positions matching TRBD2. The CDR3 covers 16 residues. The germline CDR1 and CDR2 sequences are KGHSH and LQKENI. V lost 2 bases and J lost 1; bases outside the gene matches: 5. CDR3 sequence (DNA): TGTGCCAGCTCACCATGGCGGGGGGCGGGCACAGATACGCAGTATTTT. Protein sequence: CASSPWRGAGTDTQYF.

This clone is a singleton in its sample. The V gene is TRBV29-1, the J gene TRBJ1-3, with D maybe TRBD1 (6 bases). This CDR3 has 13 amino acids. CDR1 and CDR2 from the germline V gene are SQVTM and ANQGSEA. Trimming took 6 bases from V and 1 from J, leaving 10 bases between them. CDR3 nucleotide sequence: TGCAGCGTGGACAGTAAGTCTGGAAACACCATATATTTT. It is translated as CSVDSKSGNTIYF.

The V call is TRBV7-3, the J call TRBJ1-1, with D possibly TRBD1 on 5 matching bases. Trimming cost V 6 bases and J 0 bases, with 14 bases left between them. Germline V lookup: CDR1 SGHTA, CDR2 FQGTGA. This CDR3 spans 15 amino acids. The CDR3 nucleotides are TGTGCCAGCAGTCGACAAGGGGCAGTGAACACTGAAGCTTTCTTT. Its protein is CASSRQGAVNTEAFF.